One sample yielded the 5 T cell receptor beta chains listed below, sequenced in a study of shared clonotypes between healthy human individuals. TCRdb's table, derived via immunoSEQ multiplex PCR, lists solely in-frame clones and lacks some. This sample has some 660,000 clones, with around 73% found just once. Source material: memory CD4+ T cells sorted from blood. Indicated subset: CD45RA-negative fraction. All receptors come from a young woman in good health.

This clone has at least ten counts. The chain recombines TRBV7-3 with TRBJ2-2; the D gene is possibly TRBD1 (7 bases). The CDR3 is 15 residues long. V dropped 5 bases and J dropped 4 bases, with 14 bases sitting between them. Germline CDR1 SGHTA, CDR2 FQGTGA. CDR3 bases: TGTGCCAGCAGCCGCGGGACAGCTAGCACCGGGGAGCTGTTTTTT. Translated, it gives CASSRGTASTGELFF.

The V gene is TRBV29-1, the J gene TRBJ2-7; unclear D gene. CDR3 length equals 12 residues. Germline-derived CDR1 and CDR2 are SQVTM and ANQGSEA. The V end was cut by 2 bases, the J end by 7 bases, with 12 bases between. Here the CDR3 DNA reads TGCAGCGTTGAAAAGACGGACGGTGAGCAGTACTTC. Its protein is CSVEKTDGEQYF.

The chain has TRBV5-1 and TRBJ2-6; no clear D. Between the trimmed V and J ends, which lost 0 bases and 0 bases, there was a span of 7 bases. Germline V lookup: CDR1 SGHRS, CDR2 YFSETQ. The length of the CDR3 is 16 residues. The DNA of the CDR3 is TGCGCCAGCAGCTTGGACGGGCTCTCTGGGGCCAACGTCCTGACTTTC. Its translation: CASSLDGLSGANVLTF.

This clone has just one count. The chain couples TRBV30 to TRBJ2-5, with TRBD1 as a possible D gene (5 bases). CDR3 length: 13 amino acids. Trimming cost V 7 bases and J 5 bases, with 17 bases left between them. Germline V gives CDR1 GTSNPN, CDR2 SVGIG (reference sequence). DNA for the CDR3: TGTGCCTTTAACAACCCAGGGTCGGAGACCCAGTACTTC. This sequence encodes CAFNNPGSETQYF.

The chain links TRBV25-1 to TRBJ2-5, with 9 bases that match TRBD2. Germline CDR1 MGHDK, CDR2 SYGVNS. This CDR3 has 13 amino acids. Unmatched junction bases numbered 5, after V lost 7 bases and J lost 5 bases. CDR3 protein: CASTGTSWETQYF. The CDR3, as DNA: TGTGCCAGCACCGGGACTAGCTGGGAGACCCAGTACTTC. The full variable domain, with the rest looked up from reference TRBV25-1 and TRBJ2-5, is EADIYQTPRYLVIGTGKKITLECSQTMGHDKMYWYQQDPGMELHLIHYSYGVNSTEKGDLSSESTVSRIRTEHFPLTLESARPSHTSQYLCASTGTSWETQYFGPGTRLLVL.